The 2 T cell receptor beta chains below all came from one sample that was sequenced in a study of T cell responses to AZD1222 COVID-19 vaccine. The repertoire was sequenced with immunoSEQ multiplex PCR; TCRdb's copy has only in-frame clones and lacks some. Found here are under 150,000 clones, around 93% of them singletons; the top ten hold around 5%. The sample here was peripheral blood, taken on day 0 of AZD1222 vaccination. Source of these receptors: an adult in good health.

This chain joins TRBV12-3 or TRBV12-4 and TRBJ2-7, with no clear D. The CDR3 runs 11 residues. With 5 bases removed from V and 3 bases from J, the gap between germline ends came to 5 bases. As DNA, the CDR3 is TGTGCCAGCAGTCCTGACTACGAGCAGTACTTC. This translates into CASSPDYEQYF.

This CDR3 is CASSRTIRGHNSPLHF. The CDR3 DNA follows: TGTGCCAGCAGCCGTACAATCCGGGGTCATAATTCACCCCTCCACTTT. The genes are TRBV3-1 (or the pseudogene TRBV3-2) and TRBJ1-6; the D is unclear. V was shortened by 4 bases and J by 5 bases, with 15 bases between the two germline ends. CDR1 and CDR2 (germline): LGHDT, YNNKEL (reference sequence). This CDR3 has 16 residues.